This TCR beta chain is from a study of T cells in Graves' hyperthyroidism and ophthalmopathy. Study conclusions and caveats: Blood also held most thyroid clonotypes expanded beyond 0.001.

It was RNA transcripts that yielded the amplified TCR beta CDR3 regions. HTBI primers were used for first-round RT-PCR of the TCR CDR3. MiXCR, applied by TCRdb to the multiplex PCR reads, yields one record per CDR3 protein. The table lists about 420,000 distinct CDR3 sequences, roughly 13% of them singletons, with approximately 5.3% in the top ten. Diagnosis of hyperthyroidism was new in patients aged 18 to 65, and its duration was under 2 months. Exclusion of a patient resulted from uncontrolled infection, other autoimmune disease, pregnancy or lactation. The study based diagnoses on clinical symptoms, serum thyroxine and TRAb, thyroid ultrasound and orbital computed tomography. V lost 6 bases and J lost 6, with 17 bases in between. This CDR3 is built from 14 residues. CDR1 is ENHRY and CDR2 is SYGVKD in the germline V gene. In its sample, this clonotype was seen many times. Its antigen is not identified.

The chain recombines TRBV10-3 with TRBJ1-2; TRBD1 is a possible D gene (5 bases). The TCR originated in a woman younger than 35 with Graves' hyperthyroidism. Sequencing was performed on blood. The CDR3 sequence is CAIRESGREHGYTF. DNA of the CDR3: TGTGCCATCAGGGAATCCGGCAGGGAGCATGGCTACACCTTC.